The source of this TCR beta chain is a study of vaccination and CD4 T cells after COVID-19. General study points: The median number of SARS-CoV-2-reactive clonotypes increased from around 21 to 38, a change that did not reach significance. Only post-vaccination samples contained a median 86.3% of the reactive clones in convalescent patients.

The treatment denotes: approximately 11-day PBMC culture with coronavirus spike peptide pools or control peptides (ViraFEST assay). By negative selection, CD4+ T cells were isolated once culture had run for over nine days. Sequence data for DNA of cultured CD4+ T cells were generated by the Oncomine TCR Beta short-read assay. TCRdb reprocessed the PCR reads via MiXCR and lists one record per CDR3 protein. Of more than 10,000 distinct CDR3 sequences detected, 40% to 65% appear once; the ten largest clones hold approximately 16%. This clonotype was found once. Its antigen is not identified. CDR3 length: 14 residues. Per germline, CDR1 SGHNT and CDR2 YYREEE (reference sequence). Trimming removed 0 bases at V and 0 bases at J, with 5 bases between.

Sequencing used CD4+ T cells from blood, cultured in vitro. This TCR was recovered from a human donor who had recovered from COVID-19. V is TRBV5-4 and J is TRBJ2-3; D tentatively reads TRBD1 or TRBD2 (5 bases each). The CDR3 here is CASSLGGSTDTQYF. CDR3 nucleotides: TGTGCCAGCAGCTTGGGGGGGAGCACAGATACGCAGTATTTT.